Listed below are T cell receptor beta chains from one sample, sequenced in a study of spatial heterogeneity in lung cancer. One entry per CDR3 protein, called by TCRdb with MiXCR from the 5' RACE reads. Among some 9,400 distinct CDR3 sequences listed, around 3% were seen once. The sample was lung tumor tissue, taken at surgery. All receptors come from a male donor with early-stage non-small cell lung cancer. Both conserved end residues are part of each CDR3. The D gene is left open where the match is weak. For some rows the clone size is stated as once, few or many, or as a class when expanded; others skip it.

>many|TRBJ1-5|TRBV24-1|.
.
CATSTSGTGGQPQHF
>many|TRBJ1-1|TRBV15|.
TGTGCCACCAGCAGAGACGGAGGACAATGGAACACTGAAGCTTTCTTT
CATSRDGGQWNTEAFF
>medium-sized|TRBJ1-1|TRBV18|.
TGTGCCAGCTCACCAGAAACAGGGTCCTATATAAAGAACACTGAAGCTTTCTTT
CASSPETGSYIKNTEAFF
>many|TRBJ2-2|TRBV28|TRBD2
TGTGCCAGCAGTTTATGGTACCCCTCTAGCGGGGGGGGTAACACCGGGGAGCTGTTTTTT
CASSLWYPSSGGGNTGELFF
>medium-sized|TRBJ1-1|TRBV7-2|.
TGTGCCAGCAGCTTAGATCTTTCAGGGACTGAAGCTTTCTTT
CASSLDLSGTEAFF
>medium-sized|TRBJ2-3|TRBV7-2|.
TGTGCCAGCAGCTTAACCCGGGCCACAGATACGCAGTATTTT
CASSLTRATDTQYF
>medium-sized|TRBJ2-3|TRBV20-1|.
TGCAGTGCTCAGGCTCGGGACACCTTCACAGATACGCAGTATTTT
CSAQARDTFTDTQYF
>medium-sized|TRBJ1-2|TRBV29-1|.
TGCAGCGTTGTAGGCAGCGGATTCTATGGCTACACCTTC
CSVVGSGFYGYTF
>many|TRBJ2-1|TRBV4-2|.
TGTGCCAGCAGCCAAGTCGGGGAAGGGTACAATGAGCAGTTCTTC
CASSQVGEGYNEQFF
>many|TRBJ2-7|TRBV12-3/TRBV12-4|TRBD1
TGTGCCAGCAGTTTAGCCTCGGCCCAGGGACAGATTTACGAGCAGTACTTC
CASSLASAQGQIYEQYF
>.|TRBJ1-3|TRBV7-2|.
TGTGCCAGCAGCTTATTACCGTTGGGAACATTGGGAAACACCATATATTTT
CASSLLPLGTLGNTIYF
>medium-sized|TRBJ1-1|TRBV4-1|.
TGCGCCAGCAGCCGAGACGAAGGCAGGTCAAAAATCGAAGCTTTCTTT
CASSRDEGRSKIEAFF
>many|TRBJ1-5|TRBV5-5|.
TGTGCCAGCAGCCGGACAGTAGGGAATCAGCCCCAGCATTTT
CASSRTVGNQPQHF
>many|TRBJ1-2|TRBV5-4|TRBD1
TGTGCCAGCAGCCCCGGGACAGGGGGTGGCTACACCTTC
CASSPGTGGGYTF
>medium-sized|TRBJ2-6|TRBV7-9|.
TGTGCCAGCAGCTTAGACGGGGCTGGGGCCAACGTCCTGACTTTC
CASSLDGAGANVLTF
>medium-sized|TRBJ2-5|TRBV4-1|TRBD2
TGCGCCAGCAGCCAAGATGCCGGACTAGCGGGGTTGCAAGAGACCCAGTACTTC
CASSQDAGLAGLQETQYF
>medium-sized|TRBJ2-3|TRBV25-1|.
TGTGCCAGCAGTGGGCTAGCGAGCACAGATACGCAGTATTTT
CASSGLASTDTQYF
>many|TRBJ2-3|TRBV15|.
TGTGCCACCAGCAGGGCCTCCACAGATACGCAGTATTTT
CATSRASTDTQYF
>medium-sized|TRBJ2-1|TRBV5-1|TRBD2
TGCGCCAGCAGCTTGAGCGGCGGGGGGGCACATGAGCAGTTCTTC
CASSLSGGGAHEQFF
>few|TRBJ1-4|TRBV4-1|TRBD1
TGCGCCAGCAGCCGGGAAGACAGGGGTAATGAAAAACTGTTTTTT
CASSREDRGNEKLFF
>many|TRBJ1-2|TRBV11-1|.
TGTGCCAGCAGCCCTGTGGGGTACGGTGGCTACACCTTC
CASSPVGYGGYTF
>many|TRBJ2-3|TRBV12-3/TRBV12-4|.
TGTGCCAGCAGTTTGTTCGGAGATACGCAGTATTTT
CASSLFGDTQYF
>many|TRBJ1-1|TRBV28|.
TGTGCCAGCAGTTTAGGAGGGGAAGCTTTCTTT
CASSLGGEAFF
>many|TRBJ2-5|TRBV5-1|.
TGCGCCAGCAGCCCCTTCGGGCAGCTAGAGACCCAGTACTTC
CASSPFGQLETQYF
>many|TRBJ1-5|TRBV10-3|.
TGTGCCATCAGTGGTCGTCCGGACGGTGGCAATCAGCCCCAGCATTTT
CAISGRPDGGNQPQHF
>many|TRBJ2-3|TRBV12-3/TRBV12-4|.
TGTGCCAGCAGTTCCTACTCTGAGGGGGATACGCAGTATTTT
CASSSYSEGDTQYF
>many|TRBJ2-1|TRBV15|.
TGTGCCACCAGCAGTATATCTAGGGGCTCCTACAATGAGCAGTTCTTC
CATSSISRGSYNEQFF
>many|TRBJ2-7|TRBV29-1|TRBD1
TGCAGCGTGAGACAGGGGGCGCAGGGGCAGTACTTC
CSVRQGAQGQYF
>many|TRBJ2-1|TRBV4-1|TRBD2
TGCGCCAGCAGCCCGCGGGGGGGCCTATCCTACAATGAGCAGTTCTTC
CASSPRGGLSYNEQFF
>many|TRBJ1-4|TRBV28|.
TGTGCCAGCAGTTTACACGGGACAATGAAAGGAAAACTGTTTTTT
CASSLHGTMKGKLFF
>many|TRBJ1-1|TRBV6-2/TRBV6-3|.
TGTGCCAGCAGTACTGTGATGAACACTGAAGCTTTCTTT
CASSTVMNTEAFF
>large|TRBJ2-3|TRBV6-1|.
TGTGCCACCCACTTGGAAGGGTATTCCACAGATACGCAGTATTTT
CATHLEGYSTDTQYF
>.|TRBJ2-7|TRBV18|.
TGTGCCAGCTCCGCGATTCGGGTAAGCTCCTACGAGCAGTACTTC
CASSAIRVSSYEQYF
>many|TRBJ1-1|TRBV2|.
TGTGCCAGCAGAGGACTCAGACAGAGAAGTGAAGCTTTCTTT
CASRGLRQRSEAFF
>many|TRBJ2-5|TRBV15|TRBD2
TGTGCCACCAGCAGTTCTCGTGGGACTAGCGGGAGGGGAGAGACTCAGTACTTC
CATSSSRGTSGRGETQYF
>many|TRBJ1-4|TRBV20-1|.
TGCAGTGCGTCGGGGTTGGCTAATGAAAAACTGTTTTTT
CSASGLANEKLFF
>medium-sized|TRBJ2-3|TRBV27|.
TGTGCCAGCAGTAGTTCCAGCTTCTGGTCAGATACGCAGTATTTT
CASSSSSFWSDTQYF
>many|TRBJ2-7|TRBV20-1|.
TGCAGTGCAACGGACGGACCCTACGAGCAGTACTTC
CSATDGPYEQYF
>many|TRBJ1-2|TRBV24-1|.
TGTGCCACCAGTGATCCCCTAAGTGACACAGCGGGGAATTATGGCTACACCTTC
CATSDPLSDTAGNYGYTF
>many|TRBJ2-5|TRBV20-1|TRBD2
TGCAGTGCTAGTCGGGCGGGGGGCCCTCAAGAGACCCAGTACTTC
CSASRAGGPQETQYF
>many|TRBJ1-1|TRBV11-2|.
TGTGCCAGCAGCCGCGCCGGTACTGAAGCTTTCTTT
CASSRAGTEAFF
>many|TRBJ1-1|TRBV12-3/TRBV12-4|TRBD1
TGTGCCAGCAGTTTAGGGAACACAGGGGGCTCCACTGAAGCTTTCTTT
CASSLGNTGGSTEAFF
>many|TRBJ2-3|TRBV5-1|.
TGCGCCAGCACCAGGGGGACTGGCACAGATACGCAGTATTTT
CASTRGTGTDTQYF
>many|TRBJ1-6|TRBV7-2|TRBD1
TGTGCCAGCAGCGTCAGGACAGGTCGAAATTCACCCCTCCACTTT
CASSVRTGRNSPLHF
>many|TRBJ2-2|TRBV4-3|TRBD2
TGCGCCAGCAGCCAGGAGCGGGGGTGGCCCGGGGAGCTGTTTTTT
CASSQERGWPGELFF
>many|TRBJ2-3|TRBV20-1|TRBD2
TGCAGTGCCCTCCCCAGCGGGGGGATCCTCACAGATACGCAGTATTTT
CSALPSGGILTDTQYF
>many|TRBJ2-5|TRBV14|TRBD2
TGTGCCAGCAGCCAAGAAGGACCGCGGGGGAACCAAGAGACCCAGTACTTC
CASSQEGPRGNQETQYF
>many|TRBJ1-5|TRBV27|.
TGTGCCAGCAGTTTCCGGATCTATCAGCCCCAGCATTTT
CASSFRIYQPQHF
>many|TRBJ2-3|TRBV5-6|.
TGTGCCAGCAGCTTGAGGGGTAGCACAGATACGCAGTATTTT
CASSLRGSTDTQYF
>medium-sized|TRBJ1-2|TRBV2|.
TGTGCCAGCAGTGAGCCAGGAGGCTACTATGGCTACACCTTC
CASSEPGGYYGYTF
>many|TRBJ1-2|TRBV28|.
TGTGCCAGCAGTTTCCTGACAGGAAGGGAACGTGGCTACACCTTC
CASSFLTGRERGYTF
>many|TRBJ1-5|TRBV3-1|.
TGTGCCAGCAGCCAAGATATGACAGTCAATCAGCCCCAGCATTTT
CASSQDMTVNQPQHF